This entry features one TCR beta chain sequence. This record belongs to a study of long-term antiretroviral therapy in people with HIV. The CDR3 has 16 amino acids. V lost 6 bases and J lost 5, with 22 bases in between. The germline V gene has CDR1 WSHSY and CDR2 SAAADI. It was version v3.0 of the immunoSEQ assay that was run at survey level. Each sample aimed for about 35,000-50,000 sequenced T-cell genomes. The assay was immunoSEQ multiplex PCR, and TCRdb's table has in-frame clones only and misses some. The top ten hold roughly 5.9% of the sample, which has around 21,000 clones, about four fifths seen once.

The J gene is TRBJ1-1, the V gene TRBV10-2; D is unresolved. The sequenced sample was unsorted PBMCs, obtained 0.2 years after starting antiretroviral therapy. The sequence came from a woman aged 25 to 39 with HIV. The chain's CDR3 is CASRGIPTGLGTEAFF. CDR3 sequence (DNA): TGCGCCAGCAGGGGAATCCCGACCGGGTTGGGGACTGAAGCTTTCTTT.